This T cell receptor (beta chain) was profiled in a study of shared clonotypes between healthy human individuals. Across the study: A donor's plate count was three for CD4 naive and three for CD4 memory; CD8 naive had two and CD8 memory one.

As originally analysed: ImmunoSEQ supplied junction-only sequences lacking quality scores, so filtering was different. The protocol was immunoSEQ multiplex PCR, while the TCRdb copy is restricted to in-frame clones and leaves out a portion. The DNA gave D and trimming, while V, J and clone size come from that table. The sample lists approximately 2.5 million clones; around nine tenths were seen once. Germline CDR1 and CDR2: SGHTA and FQGNSA. V was clipped by 0 bases and J by 0 bases, with 6 bases between them. The CDR3 loop spans 14 amino acids. Negatively enriched CD4+ T cells were divided by CD45RA into naive and memory. Study observations and caveats: Only blood underwent sampling, and tissue repertoires likely differ.

About this clone: No antigen is known for it.

Sequencing was carried out using naive CD4+ T cells sorted from blood. Subset specified: CD45RA+ positively selected. V usage is TRBV7-2 and J usage is TRBJ2-7; no clear D gene. The TCR originated in a man aged 18 to 29 in good health. The CDR3: CASSLAKSSYEQYF. The CDR3 nucleotides are TGTGCCAGCAGCTTAGCCAAGTCCTCCTACGAGCAGTACTTC.